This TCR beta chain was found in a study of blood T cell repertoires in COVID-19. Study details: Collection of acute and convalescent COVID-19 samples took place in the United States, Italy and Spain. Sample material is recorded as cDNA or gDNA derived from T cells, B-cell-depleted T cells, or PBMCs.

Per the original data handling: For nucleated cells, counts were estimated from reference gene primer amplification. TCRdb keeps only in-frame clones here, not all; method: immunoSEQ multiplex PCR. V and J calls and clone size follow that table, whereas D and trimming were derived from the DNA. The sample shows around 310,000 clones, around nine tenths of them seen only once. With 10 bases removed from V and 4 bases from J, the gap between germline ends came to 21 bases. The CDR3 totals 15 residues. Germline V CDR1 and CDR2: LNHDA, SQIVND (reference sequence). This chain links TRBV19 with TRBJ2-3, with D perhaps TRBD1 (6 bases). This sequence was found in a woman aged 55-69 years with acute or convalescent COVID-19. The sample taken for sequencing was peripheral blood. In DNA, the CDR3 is TGTGCCACTACACCAACTACAGGGAGTCCAGATACGCAGTATTTT. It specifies CATTPTTGSPDTQYF.